A selection of T cell receptor beta chains follows, all from one sample in a study of T cell responses to AZD1222 COVID-19 vaccine. Clones were sequenced by immunoSEQ multiplex PCR, and TCRdb holds only the in-frame ones, with some missing. Found here are 150,000 or so clones, about 92% of them singletons; the top ten hold 2% to 2.5%. The specimen comprised peripheral blood, sampled on day 0 of AZD1222 vaccination. These receptors originate from an adult in good health. CDR3s leave out the opening cysteine and the closing phenylalanine or tryptophan. Each record gives: J gene, V gene, D gene, CDR3 protein. A D gene is named only where the DNA matches it firmly.

>TRBJ2-1|TRBV3-1/TRBV3-2|-
ASRRVGNNEQF
>TRBJ1-2|TRBV29-1|TRBD1
SVEPGGDRSNYGYT
>TRBJ1-5|TRBV3-1/TRBV3-2|-
ASSQDATRNQPQH
>TRBJ1-2|TRBV4-3|-
ASSQLATGKKNGYT
>TRBJ2-7|TRBV6-1|-
ASSEAVNGEQY
>TRBJ2-1|TRBV9|TRBD1
ASSGSGTEYNEQF
>TRBJ1-2|TRBV12-3/TRBV12-4|-
ASSSQWGHGYT
>TRBJ1-4|TRBV4-2|-
ASSPTEREKLF
>TRBJ1-4|TRBV7-9|-
ASSLGSIVNEKLF
>TRBJ2-7|TRBV11-3|-
ASSLGGGGYEQY
>TRBJ2-1|TRBV21-1|-
ASRRPGGGLAGLTNEQF
>TRBJ2-1|TRBV3-1/TRBV3-2|TRBD2
ASSQEPGLAGANEQF